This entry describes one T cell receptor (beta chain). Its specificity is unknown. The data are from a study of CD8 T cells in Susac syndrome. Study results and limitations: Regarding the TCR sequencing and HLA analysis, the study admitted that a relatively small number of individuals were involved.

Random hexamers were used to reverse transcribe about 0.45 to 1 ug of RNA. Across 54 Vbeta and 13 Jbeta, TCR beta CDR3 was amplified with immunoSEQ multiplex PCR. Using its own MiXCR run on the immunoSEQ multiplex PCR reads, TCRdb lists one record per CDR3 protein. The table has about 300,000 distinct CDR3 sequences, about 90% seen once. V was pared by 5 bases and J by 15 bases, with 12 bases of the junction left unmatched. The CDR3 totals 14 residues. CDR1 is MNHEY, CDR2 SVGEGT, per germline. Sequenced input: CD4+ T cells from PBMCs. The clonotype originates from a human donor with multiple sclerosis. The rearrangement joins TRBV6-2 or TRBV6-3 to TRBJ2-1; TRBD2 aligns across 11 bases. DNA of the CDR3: TGTGCCAGCAGTACCGGGACTAGCGGTCACAAAGCGTTCTTC. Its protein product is CASSTGTSGHKAFF.